This is a list of T cell receptor beta chains from one sample in a study of Ad26.COV2.S vaccination and SARS-CoV-2 variants. Data came from immunoSEQ multiplex PCR; TCRdb stores just in-frame clones and leaves some out. Among hundreds of thousands of clones listed, 89% were seen once. The material sequenced was peripheral blood, taken in a trial of Ad26.COV2.S vaccine versus placebo. Receptors were obtained from a person aged 18-65 years who received the Ad26.COV2.S COVID-19 vaccine or a placebo. The CDR3 runs from the conserved cysteine through the conserved F or W. The D gene is left open where the match is weak. For some rows the clone size is stated as once, few or many, or as a class when expanded; others skip it.

size	D	V	J	CDR3	DNA
once	-	TRBV3-1/TRBV3-2	TRBJ1-1	CASSSDKNTEAFF	TGTGCCAGCAGCTCCGACAAGAACACTGAAGCTTTCTTT
-	-	TRBV27	TRBJ2-2	CASSFGSNTGELFF	TGTGCCAGCAGTTTCGGGTCGAACACCGGGGAGCTGTTTTTT
-	-	TRBV5-1	TRBJ2-7	CASSFSTPGAGEQYF	TGCGCCAGCAGCTTTTCGACCCCAGGAGCAGGCGAGCAGTACTTC
-	-	TRBV2	TRBJ2-2	CASSGQITGELFF	TGTGCCAGCAGTGGACAGATCACCGGGGAGCTGTTTTTT
-	-	TRBV11-2	TRBJ2-7	CASSLLSASVPYEQYF	TGTGCCAGCAGCTTATTGTCGGCCAGTGTCCCCTACGAGCAGTACTTC
once	-	TRBV30	TRBJ2-1	CAQTGGRSEQFF	TGTGCTCAGACAGGCGGCAGGTCTGAGCAGTTCTTC
once	TRBD2	TRBV10-1	TRBJ2-2	CASRGLPNTGELFF	TGCGCCAGCCGGGGACTACCAAACACCGGGGAGCTGTTTTTT
-	TRBD2	TRBV5-4	TRBJ2-7	CASSLGGTSGSYEQYF	TGTGCCAGCAGCTTGGGTGGGACTAGCGGGAGCTACGAGCAGTACTTC
-	-	TRBV11-2	TRBJ2-4	CASSLYDINIQYF	TGTGCCAGCAGTTTGTACGACATCAACATTCAGTACTTC
once	TRBD2	TRBV13	TRBJ2-7	CASSFLDPSGRRHEQYF	TGTGCCAGCAGCTTCTTGGACCCTAGCGGGAGGAGGCACGAGCAGTACTTC
-	TRBD1	TRBV5-8	TRBJ2-5	CASSLASGQGLKTQYF	TGTGCCAGCAGCTTGGCGTCTGGACAGGGGTTAAAGACCCAGTACTTC
-	TRBD1	TRBV2	TRBJ2-4	CASSTTGVAKNIQYF	TGTGCCAGCAGTACGACAGGGGTGGCCAAAAACATTCAGTACTTC
-	TRBD1	TRBV5-6	TRBJ2-7	CASSFRDRGSGEQYF	TGTGCCAGCAGCTTCCGGGACAGGGGTTCGGGCGAGCAGTACTTC
-	-	TRBV15	TRBJ2-7	CATSRDRGAGDRWEQYF	TGTGCCACCAGCAGAGATCGGGGGGCGGGAGACCGCTGGGAGCAGTACTTC
-	-	TRBV6-5	TRBJ2-5	CASTHSGEETQYF	TGTGCCAGCACACACTCCGGGGAAGAGACCCAGTACTTC
-	TRBD2	TRBV5-8	TRBJ2-5	CASSPGLAGGETQYF	TGTGCCAGCAGCCCCGGACTAGCGGGAGGTGAGACCCAGTACTTC
-	TRBD2	TRBV10-2	TRBJ2-5	CASSELAGGSETQYF	TGCGCCAGCAGCGAACTAGCGGGAGGATCAGAGACCCAGTACTTC
once	-	TRBV3-1/TRBV3-2	TRBJ2-2	CASSLGGPGELFF	TGTGCCAGCAGCCTGGGGGGGCCCGGGGAGCTGTTTTTT
-	-	TRBV15	TRBJ2-2	CATSRGSTGELFF	TGTGCCACCAGCAGAGGGTCAACAGGGGAGCTGTTTTTT
-	-	TRBV18	TRBJ2-6	CASSPVSSGANVLTF	TGTGCCAGCTCACCAGTGAGTTCTGGGGCCAACGTCCTGACTTTC
-	-	TRBV4-1	TRBJ2-3	CASSQEEGTWQYF	TGCGCCAGCAGCCAAGAAGAGGGGACTTGGCAGTATTTT
-	-	TRBV27	TRBJ2-7	CASSPVVTGTVTYEQYF	TGTGCCAGCAGTCCGGTGGTCACCGGGACCGTAACCTACGAGCAGTACTTC
-	-	TRBV5-6	TRBJ1-6	CASSLGQVTNSPLHF	TGTGCCAGCAGCTTGGGACAGGTTACGAATTCACCCCTCCACTTT
-	TRBD1	TRBV11-2	TRBJ2-5	CASSADRQETQYF	TGTGCCAGCAGCGCGGACAGGCAAGAGACCCAGTACTTC
-	-	TRBV29-1	TRBJ2-3	CSAHREIDTQYF	TGCAGCGCCCACAGGGAAATAGATACGCAGTATTTT
once	TRBD1	TRBV24-1	TRBJ1-5	CATSDRDSEQPQHF	TGTGCCACCAGTGATCGGGACAGTGAACAGCCCCAGCATTTT
-	TRBD2	TRBV7-2	TRBJ2-1	CASSKQRGGSYNEQFF	TGTGCCAGCAGCAAACAGCGGGGGGGATCCTACAATGAGCAGTTCTTC
-	TRBD1	TRBV7-9	TRBJ2-7	CASSLQDRAYEQYF	TGTGCCAGCAGCTTACAGGACAGGGCGTACGAGCAGTACTTC
-	TRBD1	TRBV10-3	TRBJ2-2	CAIMDKDRSNTGELFF	TGTGCCATCATGGACAAGGACAGGTCGAACACCGGGGAGCTGTTTTTT
-	-	TRBV30	TRBJ1-3	CAWSRGGEGSGNTIYF	TGTGCCTGGAGTCGCGGGGGGGAAGGTTCTGGAAACACCATATATTTT
-	TRBD1	TRBV6-5	TRBJ1-2	CASNRDRDGGYTF	TGTGCCAGCAACCGGGACAGAGATGGTGGCTACACCTTC
-	-	TRBV10-1	TRBJ2-7	CASSESGVHEQYF	TGCGCCAGCAGTGAGTCGGGGGTACACGAGCAGTACTTC
-	-	TRBV12-3/TRBV12-4	TRBJ1-2	CASSFVGLQGYTF	TGTGCCAGCAGTTTTGTCGGACTTCAAGGCTACACCTTC
-	-	TRBV15	TRBJ1-5	CATSRDSILWEPQHF	TGTGCCACCAGCAGAGACTCTATCCTATGGGAGCCCCAGCATTTT
-	-	TRBV6-5	TRBJ1-1	CASTTIRGYTEAFF	TGTGCCAGCACCACGATTAGGGGCTACACTGAAGCTTTCTTT
-	TRBD2	TRBV11-2	TRBJ2-1	CASSIRGRSSYNEQFF	TGTGCCAGCAGCATCCGCGGGAGAAGCTCCTACAATGAGCAGTTCTTC
-	TRBD2	TRBV6-6	TRBJ2-1	CASSSLAGPKSEQFF	TGTGCCAGCAGTTCCCTAGCGGGACCCAAGAGTGAGCAGTTCTTC
-	-	TRBV7-9	TRBJ2-7	CASSPTDTFYEQYF	TGTGCCAGCAGCCCCACCGACACCTTCTACGAGCAGTACTTC
once	-	TRBV29-1	TRBJ2-3	CSVSQGTDTQYF	TGCAGCGTTTCTCAGGGGACAGATACGCAGTATTTT
-	-	TRBV5-1	TRBJ2-7	CASSSEGRHYEQYF	TGCGCCAGCAGCTCGGAGGGCAGACACTACGAGCAGTACTTC
-	TRBD1	TRBV19	TRBJ1-5	CASSPRQGNSNQPQHF	TGTGCCAGTAGTCCCCGACAGGGGAATAGCAATCAGCCCCAGCATTTT
-	-	TRBV18	TRBJ1-5	CASSPDSNQPQHF	TGTGCCAGCTCACCCGATAGCAATCAGCCCCAGCATTTT
once	TRBD2	TRBV10-1	TRBJ2-1	CASSGRATSGSPYNEQFF	TGCGCCAGCAGTGGGCGCGCGACTAGCGGGAGTCCCTACAATGAGCAGTTCTTC
-	TRBD2	TRBV12-3/TRBV12-4	TRBJ2-3	CASSRTRDTQYF	TGTGCCAGCAGCCGGACTAGAGATACGCAGTATTTT
-	TRBD1	TRBV4-3	TRBJ2-7	CASSQWTGAEQYF	TGCGCCAGCAGCCAATGGACAGGGGCCGAGCAGTACTTC
-	TRBD2	TRBV7-3	TRBJ2-1	CASSSWGTSGGREQFF	TGTGCCAGCAGCTCATGGGGGACTAGCGGGGGACGTGAGCAGTTCTTC
once	-	TRBV11-1	TRBJ2-7	CASSPARDWSSYEQYF	TGTGCCAGCAGCCCCGCCCGGGACTGGAGCTCCTACGAGCAGTACTTC
-	-	TRBV19	TRBJ2-3	CASRDRGRTQYF	TGTGCCAGTAGAGACCGGGGGCGCACGCAGTATTTT
-	-	TRBV3-1/TRBV3-2	TRBJ1-1	CASSLRGAGGTEAFF	TGTGCCAGCAGCCTTCGAGGGGCCGGGGGGACTGAAGCTTTCTTT
-	-	TRBV6-4	TRBJ2-1	CASSELAGSSYNEQFF	TGTGCCAGCAGTGAGCTAGCTGGGAGCTCCTACAATGAGCAGTTCTTC
-	TRBD1	TRBV2	TRBJ1-6	CASSAGGNSPLHF	TGTGCCAGCAGTGCAGGGGGGAATTCACCCCTCCACTTT
-	TRBD2	TRBV7-7	TRBJ2-5	CASSPNLAGEAAQYF	TGTGCCAGCAGCCCCAACTTAGCGGGGGAGGCGGCCCAGTACTTC
-	TRBD2	TRBV6-5	TRBJ2-7	CASSYSGQRGTYEQYF	TGTGCCAGCAGTTACTCGGGCCAGCGGGGGACCTACGAGCAGTACTTC
-	TRBD2	TRBV6-4	TRBJ2-2	CASSVGGGAGELFF	TGTGCCAGCAGTGTCGGCGGGGGGGCCGGGGAGCTGTTTTTT
few	TRBD2	TRBV4-3	TRBJ2-3	CASSQEFGGRGLVSRTDTQYF	TGCGCCAGCAGCCAAGAATTCGGGGGGAGAGGACTGGTTTCACGCACAGATACGCAGTATTTT
-	-	TRBV30	TRBJ2-2	CAWSVGGGSGELFF	TGTGCCTGGAGTGTAGGAGGGGGCAGCGGGGAGCTGTTTTTT